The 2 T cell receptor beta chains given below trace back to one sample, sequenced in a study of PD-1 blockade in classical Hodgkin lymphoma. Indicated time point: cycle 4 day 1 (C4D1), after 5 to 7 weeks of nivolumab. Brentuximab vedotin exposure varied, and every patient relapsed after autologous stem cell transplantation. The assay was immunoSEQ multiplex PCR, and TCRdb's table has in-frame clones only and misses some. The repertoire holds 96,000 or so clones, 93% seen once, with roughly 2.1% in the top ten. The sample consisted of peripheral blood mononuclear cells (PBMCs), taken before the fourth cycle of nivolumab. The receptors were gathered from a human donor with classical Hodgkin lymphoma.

The CDR3 sequence is CASSLTLRSYNEQFF. The CDR3 DNA reads TGTGCCAGCAGTTTGACCCTCCGCTCCTACAATGAGCAGTTCTTC. The chain links TRBV28 to TRBJ2-1; D is unresolved. The ends were cut back, 3 bases at V and 0 bases at J, with 9 bases in the middle. Germline V gene lookup returns CDR1 MDHEN and CDR2 SYDVKM. CDR3 length equals 15 residues.

The CDR3 DNA is TGCGCCAGCAGCCCCTGGCAGGCAGGGGACACTGAAGCTTTCTTT. It specifies CASSPWQAGDTEAFF. The chain has TRBV4-1 and TRBJ1-1; D is possibly TRBD1 (6 bases). V was pared by 4 bases and J by 3 bases, with 15 bases between. The CDR3 length is 15 residues. The germline CDR1 and CDR2 sequences are MGHRA and YSYEKL.